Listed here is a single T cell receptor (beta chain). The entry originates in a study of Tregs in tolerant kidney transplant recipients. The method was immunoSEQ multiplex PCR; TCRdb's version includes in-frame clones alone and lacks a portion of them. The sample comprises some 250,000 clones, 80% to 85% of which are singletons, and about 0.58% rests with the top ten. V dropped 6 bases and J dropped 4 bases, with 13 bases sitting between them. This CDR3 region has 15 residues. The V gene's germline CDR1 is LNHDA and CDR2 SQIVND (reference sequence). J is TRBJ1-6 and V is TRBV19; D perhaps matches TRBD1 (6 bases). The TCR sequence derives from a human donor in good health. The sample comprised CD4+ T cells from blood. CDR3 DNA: TGTGCCAGTAGCTCGGTGGGGGCTTATAATTCACCCCTCCACTTT. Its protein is CASSSVGAYNSPLHF.